This is a list of T cell receptor beta chains from one sample in a study of blood T cell repertoires in COVID-19. Here immunoSEQ multiplex PCR was the method, and the copy in TCRdb shows in-frame clones only, minus some. The sample records fewer than 450,000 clones, approximately 85% being singletons. Sequenced: PBMCs or T cells enriched from blood (not recorded which). These receptors were collected from a woman between 40 and 50 years old with acute COVID-19. Each CDR3 is given with its conserved first and last residue. Each record gives: clone size, V gene, D gene, J gene, CDR3 protein, CDR3 DNA. The D gene is left open where the match is weak. Size values are once, few and many counts, or a class for expanded clones, and some rows have none.

>.|TRBV11-2|.|TRBJ2-3
CASSLGRSDTQYF
TGTGCCAGCAGCTTAGGGAGGTCAGATACGCAGTATTTT
>.|TRBV10-1|TRBD1|TRBJ2-5
CASLTGIETQYF
TGCGCCAGCTTGACAGGGATCGAGACCCAGTACTTC
>.|TRBV7-9|TRBD1|TRBJ2-5
CASSFDRDPRETQYF
TGTGCCAGCAGCTTTGACAGGGACCCTCGAGAGACCCAGTACTTC
>.|TRBV11-2|.|TRBJ2-5
CASSSQRAVETQYF
TGTGCCAGCAGCTCCCAGCGGGCGGTAGAGACCCAGTACTTC
>.|TRBV2|.|TRBJ1-4
CASRAGESEKLFF
TGTGCCAGCAGGGCGGGAGAGTCTGAAAAACTGTTTTTT
>once|TRBV19|TRBD1|TRBJ1-5
CASTPGYGTGNQPQHF
TGTGCCAGTACCCCAGGTTACGGGACAGGGAATCAGCCCCAGCATTTT
>.|TRBV30|.|TRBJ1-3
CAWSYLRGGGNTIYF
TGTGCCTGGAGTTATCTTAGGGGAGGGGGGAACACCATATATTTT
>.|TRBV2|TRBD2|TRBJ2-2
CASSETSGTSGRTGELFF
TGTGCCAGCAGTGAAACTTCCGGGACTAGCGGGAGAACCGGGGAGCTGTTTTTT
>.|TRBV18|.|TRBJ1-4
CASSLTPGATNEKLFF
TGTGCCAGCTCACTAACTCCAGGGGCTACTAATGAAAAACTGTTTTTT
>.|TRBV6-5|.|TRBJ2-5
CASGGLSPETQYF
TGTGCCAGCGGCGGACTTTCTCCAGAGACCCAGTACTTC
>.|TRBV10-3|TRBD1|TRBJ2-3
CAISVGDRGTDTQYF
TGTGCCATCAGTGTCGGAGACAGGGGTACAGATACGCAGTATTTT
>.|TRBV5-1|.|TRBJ1-1
CASSFDPGVTEAFF
TGCGCCAGCAGCTTCGACCCAGGGGTCACTGAAGCTTTCTTT
>.|TRBV15|.|TRBJ1-1
CATSNGGTLNTEAFF
TGTGCCACCAGCAATGGGGGGACGTTGAACACTGAAGCTTTCTTT
>once|TRBV18|.|TRBJ1-1
CASSPRQNTEAFF
TGTGCCAGCTCACCACGACAGAACACTGAAGCTTTCTTT
>.|TRBV6-5|.|TRBJ2-3
CATSSGALNTQYF
TGTGCCACCAGTTCCGGAGCCCTCAATACGCAGTATTTT
>.|TRBV30|.|TRBJ1-1
CAWSQGKTEAFF
TGTGCCTGGAGTCAGGGGAAAACTGAAGCTTTCTTT
>.|TRBV9|.|TRBJ1-5
CASSPGIYGNQPQHF
TGTGCCAGCAGCCCAGGGATTTATGGCAATCAGCCCCAGCATTTT
>.|TRBV4-1|.|TRBJ1-6
CASSQVSGGQSPLHF
TGCGCCAGCAGCCAAGTTTCGGGGGGGCAATCACCCCTCCACTTT
>.|TRBV13|TRBD1|TRBJ1-2
CASSQRTGAYGYTF
TGTGCCAGCAGCCAGAGGACAGGGGCCTATGGCTACACCTTC
>once|TRBV13|.|TRBJ1-2
CASSLAGGGYTF
TGTGCCAGCAGCTTAGCCGGGGGAGGCTACACCTTC
>.|TRBV29-1|TRBD2|TRBJ2-3
CSVGGAGGTDTQYF
TGCAGCGTCGGAGGGGCGGGGGGCACAGATACGCAGTATTTT
>.|TRBV19|.|TRBJ1-4
CASRGGTTNEKLFF
TGTGCCAGCCGAGGCGGGACCACTAATGAAAAACTGTTTTTT
>.|TRBV10-3|TRBD2|TRBJ2-3
CAFRGLAGDTQYF
TGTGCCTTCAGGGGACTAGCGGGGGATACGCAGTATTTT
>.|TRBV19|.|TRBJ1-5
CASSIRADSNQPQHF
TGTGCCAGTAGTATAAGAGCCGATAGCAATCAGCCCCAGCATTTT
>.|TRBV4-1|TRBD1|TRBJ1-1
CASSNPPRTGQNTEAFF
TGCGCCAGCAGCAACCCGCCTCGGACAGGACAGAACACTGAAGCTTTCTTT
>.|TRBV5-1|.|TRBJ2-7
CASSYLPGYEQYF
TGCGCCAGCAGCTACCTGCCAGGGTACGAGCAGTACTTC
>.|TRBV15|.|TRBJ1-3
CATSGNRVSGNTIYF
TGTGCCACCAGCGGAAACCGGGTCTCTGGAAACACCATATATTTT
>.|TRBV5-1|.|TRBJ1-1
CASSLGDSEAFF
TGCGCCAGCAGCCTGGGGGACTCTGAAGCTTTCTTT
>.|TRBV7-7|.|TRBJ2-2
CASSYTRAGNTGELFF
TGTGCCAGCAGCTATACGCGGGCAGGGAACACCGGGGAGCTGTTTTTT
>.|TRBV30|.|TRBJ1-1
CAVGEGNTEAFF
TGTGCCGTAGGGGAGGGGAACACTGAAGCTTTCTTT
>.|TRBV3-1/TRBV3-2|.|TRBJ2-7
CASSQGGGRQYF
TGTGCCAGCAGCCAAGGGGGGGGGCGGCAGTACTTC
>.|TRBV2|.|TRBJ1-3
CASSVYSGNTIYF
TGTGCCAGCAGTGTATACTCTGGAAACACCATATATTTT
>.|TRBV21-1|.|TRBJ2-7
CASSKNLSGTLYEQYF
TGTGCCAGCAGCAAAAATTTATCAGGAACCCTCTACGAGCAGTACTTC
>.|TRBV5-6|.|TRBJ1-5
CASSLWGGGKNQPQHF
TGTGCCAGCAGCTTGTGGGGCGGGGGGAAGAATCAGCCCCAGCATTTT
>.|TRBV27|TRBD1|TRBJ1-6
CASSLYRGRDSPLHF
TGTGCCAGCAGTTTATACAGGGGGAGGGATTCACCCCTCCACTTT
>.|TRBV3-1/TRBV3-2|.|TRBJ2-3
CASSLGAGGGTDTQYF
TGTGCCAGCAGCTTAGGGGCTGGGGGCGGGACAGATACGCAGTATTTT
>.|TRBV3-1/TRBV3-2|.|TRBJ1-6
CASSQAHFNSPLHF
TGTGCCAGCAGCCAAGCCCACTTTAATTCACCCCTCCACTTT
>.|TRBV2|TRBD1|TRBJ2-7
CASSGGQGYEQYF
TGTGCCAGCAGTGGGGGACAGGGCTACGAGCAGTACTTC
>.|TRBV13|TRBD2|TRBJ2-3
CASSLGGGTDTQYF
TGTGCCAGCAGCTTAGGCGGGGGGACAGATACGCAGTATTTT
>.|TRBV7-8|TRBD2|TRBJ2-1
CASSSPGLALNEQFF
TGTGCCAGCAGCTCCCCGGGACTAGCGCTTAATGAGCAGTTCTTC
>many|TRBV7-6|.|TRBJ2-1
CASRPIVAPNNEQFF
TGTGCCAGCAGGCCTATTGTAGCTCCGAACAATGAGCAGTTCTTC
>.|TRBV5-8|TRBD1|TRBJ1-2
CASSQTDRVAGYTF
TGTGCCAGCAGCCAAACCGACAGGGTTGCTGGCTACACCTTC
>.|TRBV6-5|TRBD2|TRBJ2-3
CASSYGASGFTDTQYF
TGTGCCAGCAGTTACGGGGCTAGCGGGTTCACAGATACGCAGTATTTT
>.|TRBV2|TRBD1|TRBJ1-5
CASSGQGNQPQHF
TGTGCCAGCAGTGGACAGGGGAATCAGCCCCAGCATTTT
>.|TRBV27|.|TRBJ2-7
CASSLGAAGAPYEQYF
TGTGCCAGCAGTTTAGGGGCGGCGGGGGCCCCTTACGAGCAGTACTTC
>once|TRBV29-1|.|TRBJ1-1
CSDVSEAFF
TGCAGCGACGTCTCGGAGGCTTTCTTT
>.|TRBV19|.|TRBJ1-4
CASSNFDSVENEKLFF
TGTGCCAGTAGTAACTTCGACAGCGTTGAAAATGAAAAACTGTTTTTT
>.|TRBV29-1|TRBD1|TRBJ2-7
CSVTGTGAYEQYF
TGCAGCGTAACCGGGACAGGAGCCTACGAGCAGTACTTC
>few|TRBV5-6|TRBD1|TRBJ1-6
CASNRQGGPPLHF
TGTGCCAGCAATCGACAGGGTGGGCCACCCCTCCACTTT
>.|TRBV5-1|.|TRBJ1-3
CASSLGRGGSSGNTIYF
TGCGCCAGCAGCTTGGGACGTGGGGGCAGCTCTGGAAACACCATATATTTT
>few|TRBV27|.|TRBJ1-2
CASSSGVWYGYTF
TGTGCCAGCTCGTCCGGGGTTTGGTATGGCTACACCTTC
>.|TRBV9|.|TRBJ2-7
CASSVGGGRSYEQYF
TGTGCCAGCAGCGTAGGTGGAGGACGCTCCTACGAGCAGTACTTC
>.|TRBV14|.|TRBJ1-1
CASSQRVNTEAFF
TGTGCCAGCAGTCAGAGGGTGAACACTGAAGCTTTCTTT
>.|TRBV5-1|TRBD1|TRBJ1-2
CASAGTAGNYGYTF
TGCGCCAGCGCCGGGACAGCCGGCAACTATGGCTACACCTTC